This entry concerns a single T cell receptor (beta chain). Deletions cut 0 bases from V and 8 bases from J, with 13 bases between. There are 13 residues in the CDR3. The germline V gene has CDR1 DFQATT and CDR2 SNEGSKA (reference sequence). RNA was extracted with the RNeasy kit, and a quantity of roughly 0.5 to 1 ug was reverse transcribed using random hexamers. TCRdb reprocessed the immunoSEQ multiplex PCR reads via MiXCR and lists one record per CDR3 protein. Of fewer than 350,000 distinct CDR3 sequences in the sample, approximately 85% were seen once. This record belongs to a study of CD8 T cells in Susac syndrome. The multiple sclerosis controls, all treatment-naive patients, had relapsing-remitting disease that was stable or active.

Material: CD8+ T cells from PBMCs. The rearrangement uses TRBV20-1 and TRBJ1-2; possibly TRBD1 for D (5 bases). This TCR came from a human donor with multiple sclerosis. CDR3 residues: CSAREDTGNGYTF. In DNA, the CDR3 is TGCAGTGCTAGAGAGGACACGGGGAACGGCTACACCTTC.